This T cell receptor (beta chain) was obtained from a study of T cells and copy number aberrations in small-cell lung cancer. The CDR3 has 13 residues. Libraries were prepared by immunoSEQ multiplex PCR; TCRdb keeps only in-frame clonotypes and omits some of them. The profile shows 9,000 to 10,000 clones, almost 80% of them singletons. Only one count was recorded for this clone. The antigen is undetermined. Study-wide points: All specimens were formalin-fixed paraffin-embedded tissue, prone to sequencing artifacts.

Donors had limited-stage small-cell lung cancer and underwent surgical resection in Hangzhou, China, between 2008 and 2020. All donors had upfront surgery, without preoperative chemotherapy or radiotherapy, and never received immunotherapy. Normal lung tissue came from at least 2 cm beyond the tumor margin and showed no malignant cells. This receptor was identified in a man in his sixties with small cell lung cancer. Material for sequencing was normal tissue next to the tumor. This rearrangement joins TRBV21-1 to TRBJ1-1. TRBV21-1 is tagged as a pseudogene. CDR3 protein: CASGRKKGTEAFF. The CDR3 DNA is TGTGCCAGCGGACGTAAAAAGGGAACCGAAGCTTTCTTT.